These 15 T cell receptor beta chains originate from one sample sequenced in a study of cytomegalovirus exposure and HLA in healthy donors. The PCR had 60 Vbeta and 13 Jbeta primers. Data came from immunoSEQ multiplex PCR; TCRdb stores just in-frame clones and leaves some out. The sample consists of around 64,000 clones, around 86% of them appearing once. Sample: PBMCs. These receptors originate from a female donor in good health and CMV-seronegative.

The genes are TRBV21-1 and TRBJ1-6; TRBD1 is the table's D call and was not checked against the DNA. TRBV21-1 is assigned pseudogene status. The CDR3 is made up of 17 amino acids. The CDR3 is CASSLGQNISYNSPLHF. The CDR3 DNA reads TGTGCCAGCAGCCTGGGACAGAATATCTCCTATAATTCACCCCTCCACTTT.

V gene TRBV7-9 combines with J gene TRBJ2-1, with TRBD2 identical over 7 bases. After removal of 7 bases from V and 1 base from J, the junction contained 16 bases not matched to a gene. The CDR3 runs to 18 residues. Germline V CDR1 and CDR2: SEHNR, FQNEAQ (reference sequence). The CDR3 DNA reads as TGTGCCAGCATGGGACTTGGGGCTAGCGGAACTTCCTACAATGAGCAGTTCTTC. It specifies CASMGLGASGTSYNEQFF.

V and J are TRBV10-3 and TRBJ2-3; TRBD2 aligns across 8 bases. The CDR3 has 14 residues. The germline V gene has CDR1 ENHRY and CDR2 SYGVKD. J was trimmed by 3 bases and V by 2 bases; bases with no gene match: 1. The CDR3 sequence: CAISEREGTDTQYF. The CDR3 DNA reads TGTGCCATCAGTGAGCGGGAGGGGACAGATACGCAGTATTTT.

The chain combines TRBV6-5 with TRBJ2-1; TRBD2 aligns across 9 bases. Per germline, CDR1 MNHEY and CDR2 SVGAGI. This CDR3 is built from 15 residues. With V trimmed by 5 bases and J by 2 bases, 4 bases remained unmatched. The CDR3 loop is CASSPSGTPYNEQFF. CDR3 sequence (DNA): TGTGCCAGCAGTCCTAGCGGGACCCCCTACAATGAGCAGTTCTTC.

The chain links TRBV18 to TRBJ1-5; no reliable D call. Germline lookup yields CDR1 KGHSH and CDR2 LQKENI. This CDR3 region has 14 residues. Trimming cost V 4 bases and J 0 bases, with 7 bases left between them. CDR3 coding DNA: TGTGCCAGCTCACAGGAGTATAGCAATCAGCCCCAGCATTTT. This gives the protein CASSQEYSNQPQHF. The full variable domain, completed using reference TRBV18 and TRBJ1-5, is NAGVMQNPRHLVRRRGQEARLRCSPMKGHSHVYWYRQLPEEGLKFMVYLQKENIIDESGMPKERFSAEFPKEGPSILRIQQVVRGDSAAYFCASSQEYSNQPQHFGDGTRLSIL.

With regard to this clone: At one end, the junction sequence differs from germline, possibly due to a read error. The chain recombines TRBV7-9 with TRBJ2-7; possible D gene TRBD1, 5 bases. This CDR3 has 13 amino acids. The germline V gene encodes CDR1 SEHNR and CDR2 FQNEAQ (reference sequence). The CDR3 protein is CSSSLGRAYEQYF. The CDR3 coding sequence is TGTTCCAGCAGCTTAGGCAGGGCGTACGAGCAGTACTTC.

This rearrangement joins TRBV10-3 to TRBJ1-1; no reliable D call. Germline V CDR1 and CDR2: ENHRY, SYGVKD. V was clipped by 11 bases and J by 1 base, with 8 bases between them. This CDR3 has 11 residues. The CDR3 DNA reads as TGTGCCGTACAAGAGAACACTGAAGCTTTCTTT. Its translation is CAVQENTEAFF.

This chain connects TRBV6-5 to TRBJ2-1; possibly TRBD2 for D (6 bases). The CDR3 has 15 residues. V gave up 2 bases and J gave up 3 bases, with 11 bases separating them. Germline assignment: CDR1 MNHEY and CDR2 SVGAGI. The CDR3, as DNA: TGTGCCAGCAGTTACAGGGACTCACTCTACAATGAGCAGTTCTTC. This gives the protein CASSYRDSLYNEQFF.

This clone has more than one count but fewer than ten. The CDR3 protein is CAWSVEGVEQYF. The DNA of the CDR3 is TGTGCCTGGAGTGTGGAGGGTGTCGAGCAGTACTTC. The chain has TRBV30 and TRBJ2-7; weak D call: TRBD2 (6 bases). V lost 0 bases and J 6 bases, leaving 9 bases between the germline ends. Per the germline V gene, CDR1 is GTSNPN and CDR2 is SVGIG (reference sequence). This CDR3 is 12 amino acids long.

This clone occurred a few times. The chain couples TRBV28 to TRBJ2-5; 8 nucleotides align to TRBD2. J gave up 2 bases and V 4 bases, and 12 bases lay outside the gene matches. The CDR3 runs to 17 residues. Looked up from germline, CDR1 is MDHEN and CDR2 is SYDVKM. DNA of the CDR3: TGTGCCAGCAGTTGGGCTGAAGTTCGGGGGGGTCAAGAGACCCAGTACTTC. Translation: CASSWAEVRGGQETQYF. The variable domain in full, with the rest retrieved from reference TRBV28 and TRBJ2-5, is DVKVTQSSRYLVKRTGEKVFLECVQDMDHENMFWYRQDPGLGLRLIYFSYDVKMKEKGDIPEGYSVSREKKERFSLILESASTNQTSMYLCASSWAEVRGGQETQYFGPGTRLLVL.

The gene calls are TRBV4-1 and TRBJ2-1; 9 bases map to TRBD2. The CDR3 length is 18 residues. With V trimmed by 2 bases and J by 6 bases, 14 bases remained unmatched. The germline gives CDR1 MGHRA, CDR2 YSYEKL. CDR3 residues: CASSQMGVGSGGGNEQFF. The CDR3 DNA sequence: TGCGCCAGCAGCCAAATGGGGGTCGGTAGCGGGGGTGGCAATGAGCAGTTCTTC.

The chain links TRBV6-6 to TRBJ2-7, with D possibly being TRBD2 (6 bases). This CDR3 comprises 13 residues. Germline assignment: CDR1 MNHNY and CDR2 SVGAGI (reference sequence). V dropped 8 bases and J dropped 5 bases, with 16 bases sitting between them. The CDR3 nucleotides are TGTGCCAGCGTAAAGCCGGGAGCCCACGAGCAGTACTTC. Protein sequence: CASVKPGAHEQYF.

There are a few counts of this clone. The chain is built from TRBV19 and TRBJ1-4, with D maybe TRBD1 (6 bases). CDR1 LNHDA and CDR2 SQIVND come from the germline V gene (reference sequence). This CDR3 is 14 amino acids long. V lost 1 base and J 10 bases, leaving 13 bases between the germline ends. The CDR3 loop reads CASSIGQGLTKLFF. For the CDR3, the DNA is TGTGCCAGTAGTATAGGGCAGGGGCTAACAAAACTGTTTTTT. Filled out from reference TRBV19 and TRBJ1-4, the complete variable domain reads DGGITQSPKYLFRKEGQNVTLSCEQNLNHDAMYWYRQDPGQGLRLIYYSQIVNDFQKGDIAEGYSVSREKKESFPLTVTSAQKNPTAFYLCASSIGQGLTKLFFGSGTQLSVL.

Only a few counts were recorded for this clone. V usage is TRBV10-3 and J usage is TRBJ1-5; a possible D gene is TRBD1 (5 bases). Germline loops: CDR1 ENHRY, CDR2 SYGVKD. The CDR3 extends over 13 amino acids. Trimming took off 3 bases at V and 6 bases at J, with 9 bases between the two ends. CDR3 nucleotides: TGTGCCATCAGTGACCAGGGCGGTCAGCCCCAGCATTTT. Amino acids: CAISDQGGQPQHF.

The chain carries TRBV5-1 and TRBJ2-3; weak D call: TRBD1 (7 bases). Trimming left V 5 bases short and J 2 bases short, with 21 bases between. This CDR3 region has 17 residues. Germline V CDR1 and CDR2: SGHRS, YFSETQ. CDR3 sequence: CASRGEVLQGTTDTQYF. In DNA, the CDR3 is TGCGCCAGCAGAGGGGAGGTCTTACAGGGGACCACAGATACGCAGTATTTT.